The 26 T cell receptor beta chains below all came from one sample that was sequenced in a study of blood T cell repertoires in COVID-19 (dated by TCRdb to about 2020). The library relied on the immunoSEQ multiplex PCR assay. TCRdb's version of the immuneACCESS table is confined to in-frame rearrangements and falls short of the full clone set. An unresolved V gene accounts for under half of the shortfall where checked; the remainder is of unknown origin. This sample comprises approximately 92,000 clones, 80% to 85% of them detected only once. Of the sample, about 2% is held by the ten largest clones. Sequencing input: peripheral blood. The receptors were gathered from a man in his sixties or seventies with active or convalescent COVID-19.

This sequence joins TRBV11-3 and TRBJ1-1; 8 nucleotides agree with TRBD1. CDR1 and CDR2 (germline): SGHNT, YENEEA. The CDR3 is 16 residues long. The V and J ends lost 5 bases and 6 bases, in that order; junction bases with no gene match: 14. The CDR3 DNA reads as TGTGCCAGCAGCCCAGGGGCCGGACAGGGAAACGCTGAAGCTTTCTTT. This gives the protein CASSPGAGQGNAEAFF.

This clone appeared once. The CDR3 loop is CASRARVSGYTF. CDR3 nucleotides: TGTGCCAGCAGGGCCCGGGTTTCCGGCTACACCTTC. V usage is TRBV6-5 and J usage is TRBJ1-2; no definite D call. V was clipped by 6 bases and J by 8 bases, with 13 bases between them. CDR3 length: 12 amino acids. Looked up from germline, CDR1 is MNHEY and CDR2 is SVGAGI.

This chain links TRBV27 with TRBJ1-4, with 7 bases aligning to TRBD1. V shed 9 bases and J 7 bases; nucleotides not matched to a gene: 8. The CDR3 sequence is 13 residues long. Germline CDR1 MNHEY, CDR2 SMNVEV (reference sequence). In DNA, the CDR3 is TGTGCCAGTCGAAGGGGGCCAAGTGAAAAACTGTTTTTT. Protein: CASRRGPSEKLFF. Full variable domain (remainder filled in from reference TRBV27 and TRBJ1-4): EAQVTQNPRYLITVTGKKLTVTCSQNMNHEYMSWYRQDPGLGLRQIYYSMNVEVTDKGDVPEGYKVSRKEKRNFPLILESPSPNQTSLYFCASRRGPSEKLFFGSGTQLSVL.

This clone appeared once. V is TRBV18 and J is TRBJ2-1, with 12 nucleotides matching TRBD1. Trimming cost V 4 bases and J 7 bases; bases outside gene matches: 2. The V gene's germline CDR1 is KGHSH and CDR2 LQKENI. The CDR3 covers 14 residues. CDR3 DNA: TGTGCCAGCTCACTGGGACAGGGGGCAAATGAGCAGTTCTTC. It yields the protein CASSLGQGANEQFF.

The chain carries TRBV6-2 or TRBV6-3 and TRBJ1-5; 8 nucleotides line up with TRBD1. The CDR3 contains 17 residues. CDR1 and CDR2 from the germline V gene are MNHEY and SVGEGT. The V and J ends lost 8 bases and 0 bases, in that order; junction bases with no gene match: 12. In DNA, the CDR3 is TGTGCCAGCGGCCTAGACAGGGGCCAAAATAGCAATCAGCCCCAGCATTTT. It encodes CASGLDRGQNSNQPQHF.

This clone is a singleton in its sample. The CDR3, as DNA: TGCGCCAGCAGCTTGGAACTAACAGGGGGCAAGCTCTACGAGCAGTACTTC. It codes for CASSLELTGGKLYEQYF. V is TRBV5-1 and J is TRBJ2-7; 9 bases agree with TRBD1. Germline lookup yields CDR1 SGHRS and CDR2 YFSETQ. V lost 0 bases to trimming and J lost 3 bases; unmatched junction nucleotides: 10. The CDR3 loop spans 17 amino acids.

Here the CDR3 DNA reads TGTGCCAGGAGGGGGTATCTAGATTCACCCCTCCACTTT. Translation: CARRGYLDSPLHF. This sequence joins TRBV25-1 and TRBJ1-6; D possibly corresponds to TRBD1 (6 bases). From germline, CDR1 is MGHDK and CDR2 SYGVNS. Trimming shortened V by 9 bases and J by 8 bases, and 14 bases separated the two germline ends. The CDR3 is 13 amino acids.

This sequence joins TRBV7-3 and TRBJ1-6, with D tentatively TRBD1 (6 bases). V was trimmed by 1 base and J by 4 bases, leaving 8 bases between them. The CDR3 length is 15 residues. Germline V lookup: CDR1 SGHTA, CDR2 FQGTGA. The chain's CDR3 is CASSLSGTYNSPLHF. CDR3 nucleotide sequence: TGTGCCAGCAGCTTAAGTGGGACATATAATTCACCCCTCCACTTT.

The chain employs TRBV5-1 and TRBJ1-2, with no clear D. Germline assignment: CDR1 SGHRS and CDR2 YFSETQ. The CDR3 is made up of 13 amino acids. V lost 0 bases, J lost 2 bases, and 5 bases lay in between. In DNA, the CDR3 is TGCGCCAGCAGCTTGGAAGAGAACTATGGCTACACCTTC. It encodes CASSLEENYGYTF.

This clone has a count of ten or more. V usage is TRBV2 and J usage is TRBJ2-2, with 7 bases fitting TRBD1. Per the germline V gene, CDR1 is SNHLY and CDR2 is FYNNEI. CDR3 length: 14 residues. Trimming at V came to 6 bases and at J to 1 base, leaving 2 bases not matched to a gene. In DNA form, the CDR3 reads TGTGCCAGCAGGGGACAGAGGAACACCGGGGAGCTGTTTTTT. Translation gives CASRGQRNTGELFF.

V usage is TRBV18 and J usage is TRBJ1-1; no clear D. Germline CDR1 is KGHSH and CDR2 is LQKENI. V lost 3 bases and J lost 4, with 9 bases in between. CDR3 length equals 13 residues. The CDR3 loop reads CASSPLAGTEAFF. The CDR3 nucleotides read TGTGCCAGCTCACCGCTTGCGGGCACTGAAGCTTTCTTT.

The V and J genes are TRBV3-1 (or the pseudogene TRBV3-2) and TRBJ1-5, with TRBD1 as a possible D gene (5 bases). Between the trimmed V and J ends, which lost 3 bases and 4 bases, there was a span of 19 bases. Per germline, CDR1 LGHDT and CDR2 YNNKEL (reference sequence). The CDR3 runs to 17 residues. CDR3 sequence reads: CASSHSGFWGGNQPQHF. DNA for the CDR3: TGTGCCAGCAGCCATTCAGGGTTTTGGGGAGGAAATCAGCCCCAGCATTTT.

This clone has only a few counts. V is TRBV19 and J is TRBJ1-2; TRBD1 agrees at 8 bases. The CDR3 is made up of 15 amino acids. Trimming took 3 bases from V and 4 from J; bases not matched to a gene: 7. Per the germline V gene, CDR1 is LNHDA and CDR2 is SQIVND (reference sequence). DNA for the CDR3: TGTGCCAGTAGTATTGGGACAGGTACCTTCTATGGCTACACCTTC. Its protein is CASSIGTGTFYGYTF.

V usage is TRBV11-3 and J usage is TRBJ2-7; tentatively, D is TRBD2 (5 bases). The CDR3 has 13 amino acids. Germline loops: CDR1 SGHNT, CDR2 YENEEA. With 2 bases removed from V and 2 bases from J, the gap between germline ends came to 7 bases. The CDR3 DNA reads TGTGCCAGCAGCTTAAGGGAGACCTACGAGCAGTACTTC. Its translation: CASSLRETYEQYF.

The CDR3 reads CASTPVAGGNTGELFF. The CDR3 DNA sequence: TGCGCCAGCACTCCCGTAGCGGGGGGCAACACCGGGGAGCTGTTTTTT. The chain employs TRBV5-1 and TRBJ2-2; 10 bases map to TRBD2. The CDR3 sequence is 16 residues long. CDR1 and CDR2 from the germline V gene are SGHRS and YFSETQ. After removal of 6 bases from V and 2 bases from J, the junction contained 7 bases not matched to a gene.

The chain employs TRBV7-6 and TRBJ2-1, with 7 bases matching TRBD2. Germline CDR1 and CDR2: SGHVS and FNYEAQ. The CDR3 has 14 amino acids. J was trimmed by 9 bases and V by 1 base; bases with no gene match: 6. CDR3 amino acids: CASSLGSGDAEQFF. As DNA, the CDR3 is TGTGCCAGCAGCTTAGGAAGCGGGGATGCTGAGCAGTTCTTC.

This chain connects TRBV4-2 to TRBJ1-1; 10 bases fit TRBD1. Germline CDR1 LGHNA, CDR2 YNFKEQ. This CDR3 has 15 residues. Germline trimming cut 3 bases from V and 2 bases from J; bases unmatched to any gene: 3. CDR3 region: CASSHRQGANTEAFF. The CDR3 region has the DNA TGTGCCAGCAGCCACCGACAGGGGGCTAACACTGAAGCTTTCTTT.

The count of this clone is one. The V call is TRBV5-1, the J call TRBJ2-5, with D perhaps matching TRBD2 (6 bases). The CDR3 is made up of 15 amino acids. Germline CDR1 is SGHRS and CDR2 is YFSETQ. Trimming left V 3 bases short and J 0 bases short, with 12 bases between. CDR3 bases: TGCGCCAGCAGCTATAATTGGGACTACCAAGAGACCCAGTACTTC. This codes for CASSYNWDYQETQYF.

This clone was recorded a few times. The chain links TRBV27 to TRBJ1-1, with TRBD1 matching 7 bases. CDR3 size: 16 residues. V lost 6 bases and J lost 5; bases outside the gene matches: 15. Germline V gene lookup returns CDR1 MNHEY and CDR2 SMNVEV (reference sequence). The CDR3 loop reads CASSRRQGASMTEAFF. The CDR3, as DNA: TGTGCCAGCAGCCGCAGACAGGGAGCCTCGATGACTGAAGCTTTCTTT.

The chain is built from TRBV4-1 and TRBJ2-3; 11 nucleotides match TRBD2. The CDR3 length is 16 residues. V dropped 4 bases and J dropped 4; count of bases not matched to a gene: 7. Per germline, CDR1 MGHRA and CDR2 YSYEKL. CDR3 protein: CASSRLGTSGADTQYF. The DNA of the CDR3 is TGCGCCAGCAGCCGCTTAGGGACTAGCGGAGCAGATACGCAGTATTTT.

Only one count was recorded for this clone. The DNA of the CDR3 is TGTGCCAGCAGCTCGCCCAGGGGTCCTAATCAGCCCCAGCATTTT. Protein sequence: CASSSPRGPNQPQHF. The J gene is TRBJ1-5, the V gene TRBV28; TRBD1 is a possible D gene (6 bases). Germline-derived CDR1 and CDR2 are MDHEN and SYDVKM. Trimming took off 6 bases at V and 4 bases at J, with 16 bases between the two ends. The CDR3 length is 15 residues.

This clone was seen a handful of times. The V and J genes are TRBV27 and TRBJ1-1, with 11 bases matching TRBD1. Per the germline V gene, CDR1 is MNHEY and CDR2 is SMNVEV (reference sequence). V lost 5 bases, J lost 4 bases, and 15 bases stayed unmatched. The CDR3 consists of 18 residues. The CDR3: CASSAGTGGRWRSTEAFF. In DNA, the CDR3 is TGTGCCAGCAGTGCCGGGACAGGGGGTCGTTGGAGGTCCACTGAAGCTTTCTTT.

This chain uses TRBV24-1 with TRBJ1-2; D is undetermined. CDR1 is KGHDR, CDR2 SFDVKD, per germline. The CDR3 consists of 12 residues. Trimming stripped 0 bases from V and 8 bases from J, with 6 bases between. CDR3 bases: TGTGCCACCAGTGATTTGACCCGGGGCTACACCTTC. It translates to CATSDLTRGYTF.

The V gene is TRBV3-1 (or the pseudogene TRBV3-2), the J gene TRBJ2-3; 13 nucleotides match TRBD2. The CDR3 loop spans 15 amino acids. The germline V gene encodes CDR1 LGHDT and CDR2 YNNKEL (reference sequence). The V and J ends lost 5 bases and 6 bases, in that order; junction bases with no gene match: 5. The CDR3 sequence is CASSMPGLAGDTQYF. For the CDR3, the DNA is TGTGCCAGCAGCATGCCGGGACTAGCGGGGGATACGCAGTATTTT.

This clone appeared a single time. The V call is TRBV19, the J call TRBJ2-7, with a tentative D call TRBD1 (6 bases). Trimming took 6 bases from V and 2 from J, leaving 11 bases between them. CDR1 is LNHDA, CDR2 SQIVND, per germline (reference sequence). The CDR3 is 13 residues long. The CDR3 coding sequence is TGTGCCAGTAGCCGAAAGGGGGCCTACGAGCAGTACTTC. Translation: CASSRKGAYEQYF.

The chain combines TRBV5-4 with TRBJ1-2; maybe TRBD1 (6 bases). The CDR3 totals 14 residues. The ends were cut back, 3 bases at V and 2 bases at J, with 11 bases in the middle. Germline V gene lookup returns CDR1 SGHNT and CDR2 YYREEE (reference sequence). CDR3 region: CASSYRDTNYGYTF. DNA for the CDR3: TGTGCCAGCAGCTATCGGGACACCAACTATGGCTACACCTTC.